This T cell receptor beta chain was obtained from a study of identifying expanded T cells in peripheral blood. Healthy donors had no documented immune events, such as infections, while sampled. Generated by immunoSEQ multiplex PCR, the TCRdb table keeps only in-frame clones and is missing some. Of more than 45,000 clones listed, roughly four fifths were seen once; the top ten hold about a sixth. CDR1 and CDR2 (germline): SGHAT, FQNNGV. This CDR3 comprises 18 residues. The V end lost 0 bases, the J end lost 5 bases, and 19 bases lay between the germline ends. Material: blood. The source is a person aged 18 to 69 in good health. The J gene is TRBJ2-2, the V gene TRBV11-2; D may correspond to TRBD1 or TRBD2 (5 bases each). The DNA for the CDR3 is TGTGCCAGCAGCTTAGATAGATTCGCGGGCAGGGTGACCGGGGAGCTGTTTTTT. Translation: CASSLDRFAGRVTGELFF.